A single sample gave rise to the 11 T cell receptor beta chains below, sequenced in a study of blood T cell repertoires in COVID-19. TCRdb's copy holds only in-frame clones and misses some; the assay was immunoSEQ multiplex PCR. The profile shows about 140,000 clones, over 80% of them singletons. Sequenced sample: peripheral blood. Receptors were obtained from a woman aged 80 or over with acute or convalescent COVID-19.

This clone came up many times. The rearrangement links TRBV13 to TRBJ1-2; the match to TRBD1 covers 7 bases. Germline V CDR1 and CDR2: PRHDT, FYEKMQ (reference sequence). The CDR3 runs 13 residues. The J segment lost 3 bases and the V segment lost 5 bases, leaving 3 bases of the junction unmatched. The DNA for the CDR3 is TGTGCCAGCAGCCAAACAGGGGACTATGGCTACACCTTC. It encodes CASSQTGDYGYTF. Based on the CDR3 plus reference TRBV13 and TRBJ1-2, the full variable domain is AAGVIQSPRHLIKEKRETATLKCYPIPRHDTVYWYQQGPGQDPQFLISFYEKMQSDKGSIPDRFSAQQFSDYHSELNMSSLELGDSALYFCASSQTGDYGYTFGSGTRLTVV.

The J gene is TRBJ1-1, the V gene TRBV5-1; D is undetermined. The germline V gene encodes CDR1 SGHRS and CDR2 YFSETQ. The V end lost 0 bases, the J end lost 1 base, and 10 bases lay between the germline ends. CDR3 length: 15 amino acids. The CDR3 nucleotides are TGCGCCAGCAGCTTGGTTGGGCAGACGAACACTGAAGCTTTCTTT. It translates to CASSLVGQTNTEAFF.

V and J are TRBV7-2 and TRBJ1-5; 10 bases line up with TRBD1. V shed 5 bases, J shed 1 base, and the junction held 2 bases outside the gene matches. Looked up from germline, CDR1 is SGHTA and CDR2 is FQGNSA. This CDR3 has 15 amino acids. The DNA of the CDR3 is TGTGCCAGCAGCCAGGACAGGGGGAGCAATCAGCCCCAGCATTTT. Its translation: CASSQDRGSNQPQHF.

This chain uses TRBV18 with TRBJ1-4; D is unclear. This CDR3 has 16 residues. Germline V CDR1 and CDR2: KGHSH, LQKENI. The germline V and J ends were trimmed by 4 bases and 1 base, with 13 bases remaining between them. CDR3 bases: TGTGCCAGCTCACAAAGTTCGGCGGGAACTAATGAAAAACTGTTTTTT. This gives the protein CASSQSSAGTNEKLFF.

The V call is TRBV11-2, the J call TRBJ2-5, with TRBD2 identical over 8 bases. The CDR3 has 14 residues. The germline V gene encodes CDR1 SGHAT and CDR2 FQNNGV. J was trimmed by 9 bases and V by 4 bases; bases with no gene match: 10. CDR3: CASSSRLAREPQYF. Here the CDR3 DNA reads TGTGCCAGCAGCTCCCGACTAGCGAGGGAACCCCAGTACTTC.

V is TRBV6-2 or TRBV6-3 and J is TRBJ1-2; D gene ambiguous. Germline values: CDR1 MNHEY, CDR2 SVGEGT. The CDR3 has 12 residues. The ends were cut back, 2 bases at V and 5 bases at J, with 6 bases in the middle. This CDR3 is CASSYSFYGYTF. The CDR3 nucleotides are TGTGCCAGCAGTTACAGCTTTTATGGCTACACCTTC.

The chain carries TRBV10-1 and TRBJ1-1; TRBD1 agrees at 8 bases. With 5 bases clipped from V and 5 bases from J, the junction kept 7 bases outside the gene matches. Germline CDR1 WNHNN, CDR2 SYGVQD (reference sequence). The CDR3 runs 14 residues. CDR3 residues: CASSSTGGRTEAFF. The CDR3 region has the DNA TGCGCCAGCAGTTCCACAGGGGGTAGAACTGAAGCTTTCTTT.

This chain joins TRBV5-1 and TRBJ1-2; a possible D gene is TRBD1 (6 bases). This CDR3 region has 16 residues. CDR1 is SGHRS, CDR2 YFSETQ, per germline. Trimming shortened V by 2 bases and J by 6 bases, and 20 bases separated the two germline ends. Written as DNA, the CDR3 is TGCGCCAGCAGCTTTAACGGCCCACAGGGTAATGATGGCTACACCTTC. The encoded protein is CASSFNGPQGNDGYTF.

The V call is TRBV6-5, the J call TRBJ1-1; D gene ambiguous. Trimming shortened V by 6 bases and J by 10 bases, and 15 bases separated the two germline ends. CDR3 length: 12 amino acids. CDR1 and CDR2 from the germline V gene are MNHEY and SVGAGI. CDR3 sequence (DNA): TGTGCCAGCAGAGGCGAGGCACGTGGAGCTTTCTTT. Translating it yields CASRGEARGAFF.

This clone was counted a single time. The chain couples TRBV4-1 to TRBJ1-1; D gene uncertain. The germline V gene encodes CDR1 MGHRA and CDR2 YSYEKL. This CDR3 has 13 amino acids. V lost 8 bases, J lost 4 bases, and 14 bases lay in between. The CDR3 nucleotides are TGCGCCAGCCACCAAACCGGAGGCACTGAAGCTTTCTTT. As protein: CASHQTGGTEAFF.

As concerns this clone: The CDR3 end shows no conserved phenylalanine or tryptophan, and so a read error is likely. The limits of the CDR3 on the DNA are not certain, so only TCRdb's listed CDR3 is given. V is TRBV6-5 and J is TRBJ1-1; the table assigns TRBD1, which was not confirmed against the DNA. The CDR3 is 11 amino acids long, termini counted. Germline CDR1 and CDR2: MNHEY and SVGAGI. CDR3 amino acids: CASSYSRRGPN.